These 26 T cell receptor beta chains were all obtained from the same sample, sequenced in a study of blood T cell repertoires in COVID-19. Profiling relied on immunoSEQ multiplex PCR, and the TCRdb table lists in-frame clones only, not all of them. In the table there are about 280,000 clones, about 85% of which are singletons. Sequencing input: PBMCs or T cells enriched from blood (not recorded which). The receptor set was obtained from a woman aged 50 to 60 who had recovered from COVID-19.

This clone was observed a few times. DNA of the CDR3: TGTGCCAGCTCCCTTTACATTATCGACGAGCAGTACTTC. Residues: CASSLYIIDEQYF. The chain has TRBV18 and TRBJ2-7; D call uncertain. The V and J ends lost 6 bases and 5 bases respectively, with 14 bases between them. Germline assignment: CDR1 KGHSH and CDR2 LQKENI. The CDR3 is 13 residues long. Filled out from reference TRBV18 and TRBJ2-7, the complete variable domain reads NAGVMQNPRHLVRRRGQEARLRCSPMKGHSHVYWYRQLPEEGLKFMVYLQKENIIDESGMPKERFSAEFPKEGPSILRIQQVVRGDSAAYFCASSLYIIDEQYFGPGTRLTVT.

V usage is TRBV3-1 (or the pseudogene TRBV3-2) and J usage is TRBJ2-1; 9 bases match TRBD2. The CDR3 spans 16 residues. V gave up 0 bases and J gave up 5 bases; unmatched junction bases: 5. Per the germline V gene, CDR1 is LGHDT and CDR2 is YNNKEL (reference sequence). The CDR3 region has the DNA TGTGCCAGCAGCCAAGATTTGGCGGGGGGGCACAATGAGCAGTTCTTC. It is translated as CASSQDLAGGHNEQFF.

This chain uses TRBV7-9 with TRBJ1-5; D unclear. The CDR3 has 14 amino acids. Trimming left V 5 bases short and J 2 bases short, with 10 bases between. CDR1 and CDR2 from the germline V gene are SEHNR and FQNEAQ (reference sequence). The CDR3 region is CASSASSGNQPQHF. The CDR3 nucleotides are TGTGCCAGCAGCGCGAGCTCGGGCAATCAGCCCCAGCATTTT.

This chain uses TRBV12-5 with TRBJ1-4; 8 bases are shared with TRBD1. Germline V CDR1 and CDR2: LGHNT, FRNRAP. This CDR3 is built from 13 residues. V lost 6 bases and J lost 8; bases outside the gene matches: 5. CDR3 in DNA: TGTGCTAGTGGCCGCGACAGGGGCGAAAAACTGTTTTTT. It is translated as CASGRDRGEKLFF. Supplemented by reference TRBV12-5 and TRBJ1-4, the full variable domain reads DARVTQTPRHKVTEMGQEVTMRCQPILGHNTVFWYRQTMMQGLELLAYFRNRAPLDDSGMPKDRFSAEMPDATLATLKIQPSEPRDSAVYFCASGRDRGEKLFFGSGTQLSVL.

V and J are TRBV2 and TRBJ2-5; 7 bases are shared with TRBD2. This CDR3 is built from 13 residues. With V trimmed by 6 bases and J by 5 bases, 6 bases remained unmatched. Germline CDR1 reads SNHLY; CDR2 reads FYNNEI. The CDR3 sequence is CASRIGGGETQYF. The CDR3 DNA sequence: TGTGCCAGCAGAATCGGGGGAGGGGAGACCCAGTACTTC.

The V gene is TRBV7-8, the J gene TRBJ1-1; 7 nucleotides agree with TRBD1. This CDR3 has 15 residues. Germline V gives CDR1 SGHVS, CDR2 FQNEAQ. V lost 5 bases to trimming and J lost 0 bases; unmatched junction nucleotides: 6. CDR3 sequence: CASSNEGALNTEAFF. CDR3 DNA: TGTGCCAGCAGCAACGAGGGGGCCTTGAACACTGAAGCTTTCTTT.

V usage is TRBV6-2 or TRBV6-3 and J usage is TRBJ1-2; no reliable D call. CDR1 is MNHEY, CDR2 SVGEGT, per germline. Trimming removed 4 bases from V and 2 bases from J, with 14 bases in between. This CDR3 contains 15 residues. The DNA for the CDR3 is TGTGCCAGCAGTTTCTACAGCCGACCAAACTATGGCTACACCTTC. Its translation is CASSFYSRPNYGYTF.

The CDR3 loop reads CASSSGTSGGNEQFF. CDR3 nucleotide sequence: TGCGCCAGCAGCTCCGGGACTAGCGGCGGCAATGAGCAGTTCTTC. The J gene is TRBJ2-1, the V gene TRBV10-2; 11 bases are a match to TRBD2. The CDR3 totals 15 residues. V lost 6 bases and J lost 6; bases outside the gene matches: 7. Per the germline V gene, CDR1 is WSHSY and CDR2 is SAAADI.

This chain uses TRBV19 with TRBJ2-3, with 13 bases lining up with TRBD2. Germline loops: CDR1 LNHDA, CDR2 SQIVND (reference sequence). The CDR3 sequence is 16 residues long. With V trimmed by 9 bases and J by 7 bases, 13 bases remained unmatched. The DNA for the CDR3 is TGTGCCAGCACTCGAGGGACTAGCGGGGATAGGAATACGCAGTATTTT. Residues: CASTRGTSGDRNTQYF.

The rearrangement links TRBV5-1 to TRBJ1-4; a possible D gene is TRBD1 (5 bases). The V end lost 0 bases, the J end lost 8 bases, and 17 bases lay between the germline ends. Looked up from germline, CDR1 is SGHRS and CDR2 is YFSETQ. This CDR3 contains 16 residues. The CDR3 coding sequence is TGCGCCAGCAGCTTGGGTCATGCAGGGCGACAGGAAAAACTGTTTTTT. This gives the protein CASSLGHAGRQEKLFF.

J is TRBJ2-5 and V is TRBV5-1; TRBD1 agrees at 8 bases. The trim removed 0 bases at V and 5 bases at J, leaving 6 bases unmatched. CDR3 length: 15 residues. Germline CDR1 SGHRS, CDR2 YFSETQ. The chain's CDR3 is CASSLVAGGRETQYF. The CDR3 nucleotides read TGCGCCAGCAGCTTGGTGGCAGGGGGCAGGGAGACCCAGTACTTC.

This clone was detected only a few times. V gene TRBV28 combines with J gene TRBJ1-4; 8 bases match TRBD1. The CDR3 covers 17 residues. V shed 5 bases, J shed 1 base, and the junction held 9 bases outside the gene matches. Germline assignment: CDR1 MDHEN and CDR2 SYDVKM. For the CDR3, the DNA is TGTGCCAGCAGTCCGCTAGGGACAGGAAGAACTAATGAAAAACTGTTTTTT. Translation: CASSPLGTGRTNEKLFF.

This chain links TRBV9 with TRBJ2-3; possibly TRBD1 for D (6 bases). CDR1 is SGDLS, CDR2 YYNGEE, per germline. The CDR3 is 14 residues long. The V gene lost 7 bases and the J gene lost 0 bases, with 12 bases spanning the gap. The CDR3 reads CASARDISTDTQYF. CDR3 in DNA: TGTGCCAGCGCCCGGGACATTAGCACAGATACGCAGTATTTT.

This chain connects TRBV23-1 to TRBJ2-7; tentatively, D is TRBD2 (7 bases). TRBV23-1 is reported as an ORF; its role is uncertain. This CDR3 comprises 16 residues. V shed 4 bases and J shed 3 bases, with 19 bases lying between them. The CDR3 nucleotides are TGCGCCAGCAGTCGTCCTTACGGGGGGCGATTCTACGAGCAGTACTTC. Encoded protein: CASSRPYGGRFYEQYF.

The chain employs TRBV15 and TRBJ1-2, with D perhaps matching TRBD1 (6 bases). Germline V lookup: CDR1 LNHNV, CDR2 YYDKDF (reference sequence). CDR3 size: 13 residues. The V end was cut by 4 bases, the J end by 4 bases, with 10 bases between. Here the CDR3 DNA reads TGTGCCACCAGCAAGGACAGTACCTATGGCTACACCTTC. Protein: CATSKDSTYGYTF. Full variable domain (remainder filled in from reference TRBV15 and TRBJ1-2): DAMVIQNPRYQVTQFGKPVTLSCSQTLNHNVMYWYQQKSSQAPKLLFHYYDKDFNNEADTPDNFQSRRPNTSFCFLDIRSPGLGDTAMYLCATSKDSTYGYTFGSGTRLTVV.

The chain joins TRBV7-7 to TRBJ2-1; 9 nucleotides match TRBD1. The junction had 14 bases not matched to a gene; V was cut back by 6 bases and J by 5 bases. The CDR3 has 17 residues. Per the germline V gene, CDR1 is SSHAT and CDR2 is FNYEAQ (reference sequence). The CDR3 region has the DNA TGTGCCAGCAGACGGGTGACCGGGACAGGGATGAACAATGAGCAGTTCTTC. It translates to CASRRVTGTGMNNEQFF.

The chain joins TRBV5-1 to TRBJ1-1; tentative D call: TRBD1 (5 bases). This CDR3 has 12 amino acids. CDR1 is SGHRS, CDR2 YFSETQ, per germline. Trimming pared 0 bases from V and 11 bases from J, leaving 11 bases between. CDR3 DNA sequence: TGCGCCAGCAGCTTGGAGGGGTTCAGGGCTTTCTTT. Its translation is CASSLEGFRAFF. The full variable domain, rest sourced from reference TRBV5-1 and TRBJ1-1, is KAGVTQTPRYLIKTRGQQVTLSCSPISGHRSVSWYQQTPGQGLQFLFEYFSETQRNKGNFPGRFSGRQFSNSRSEMNVSTLELGDSALYLCASSLEGFRAFFGQGTRLTVV.

This clone has a single count. The chain is built from TRBV16 and TRBJ1-5, with 8 bases that match TRBD1. The CDR3 sequence is 16 residues long. The V gene end was trimmed by 7 bases and the J gene end by 5 bases; junction bases not matched to a gene: 13. Per germline, CDR1 KGHSY and CDR2 FQNENV. In nucleotides, the CDR3 is TGTGCCAGCACCCCCTGGGCGGACAGGGCGGATCAGCCCCAGCATTTT. Translation gives CASTPWADRADQPQHF. Supplemented by reference TRBV16 and TRBJ1-5, the full variable domain reads GEEVAQTPKHLVRGEGQKAKLYCAPIKGHSYVFWYQQVLKNEFKFLISFQNENVFDETGMPKERFSAKCLPNSPCSLEIQATKLEDSAVYFCASTPWADRADQPQHFGDGTRLSIL.

This clone occurred once. The chain carries TRBV14 and TRBJ2-2, with a weak D call TRBD2 (6 bases). Trimming removed 0 bases at V and 3 bases at J, with 17 bases between. The CDR3 contains 18 residues. CDR1 SGHDN and CDR2 FVKESK come from the germline V gene. CDR3 sequence reads: CASSQDLSGGTYTGELFF. The CDR3 DNA reads as TGTGCCAGCAGCCAAGATCTTTCGGGCGGGACTTACACCGGGGAGCTGTTTTTT.

The V gene is TRBV7-2, the J gene TRBJ2-3, with 9 bases aligning to TRBD1. Germline trimming cut 1 base from V and 2 bases from J; bases unmatched to any gene: 10. The V gene's germline CDR1 is SGHTA and CDR2 FQGNSA. This CDR3 is 18 amino acids long. For the CDR3, the DNA is TGTGCCAGCAGCTTAGTCGGGACAGGGTTGAGGGCCACAGATACGCAGTATTTT. This encodes CASSLVGTGLRATDTQYF.

This clone came up once. As DNA, the CDR3 is TGTGCCACCAGTGACTCCGGGGCGGGGTACAATGAGCAGTTCTTC. It is translated as CATSDSGAGYNEQFF. The J gene is TRBJ2-1, the V gene TRBV24-1; the D gene is possibly TRBD2 (6 bases). The CDR3 is made up of 15 amino acids. With 4 bases removed from V and 4 bases from J, the gap between germline ends came to 13 bases. Germline-derived CDR1 and CDR2 are KGHDR and SFDVKD.

The chain couples TRBV6-2 or TRBV6-3 to TRBJ2-5; 8 positions agree with TRBD2. V gave up 4 bases and J gave up 6 bases; unmatched junction bases: 1. Germline assignment: CDR1 MNHEY and CDR2 SVGEGT. CDR3 length: 12 residues. CDR3 residues: CASSFSGKTQYF. As DNA, the CDR3 is TGTGCCAGCAGTTTTAGCGGGAAGACCCAGTACTTC.

This clone was recorded only once. This rearrangement joins TRBV6-2 or TRBV6-3 to TRBJ1-1, with D possibly being TRBD1 (6 bases). The CDR3 is 14 residues long. Trimming took 2 bases from V and 1 from J, leaving 8 bases between them. Germline CDR1 and CDR2: MNHEY and SVGEGT. The CDR3 spells CASSYLGQNTEAFF. The CDR3 nucleotides read TGTGCCAGCAGTTACCTGGGACAGAACACTGAAGCTTTCTTT.

This clone was seen a handful of times. The V gene is TRBV15, the J gene TRBJ1-5; 9 bases align to TRBD1. V was pared by 0 bases and J by 5 bases, with 5 bases of the junction left unmatched. The CDR3 runs 16 residues. CDR1 is LNHNV, CDR2 YYDKDF, per germline (reference sequence). The CDR3 nucleotides read TGTGCCACCAGCAGAGATTGGGGACAGGGCGATCAGCCCCAGCATTTT. The encoded protein is CATSRDWGQGDQPQHF.

There are a few counts of this clone. J is TRBJ1-2 and V is TRBV30; D gene ambiguous. This CDR3 comprises 14 residues. V shed 0 bases and J shed 0 bases, with 8 bases lying between them. Germline CDR1 is GTSNPN and CDR2 is SVGIG (reference sequence). The CDR3 DNA follows: TGTGCCTGGAGTGTACCGACAACTAACTATGGCTACACCTTC. Its protein product is CAWSVPTTNYGYTF.

The chain couples TRBV18 to TRBJ1-6; no clear D. Germline V gene data show CDR1 as KGHSH and CDR2 as LQKENI. The ends were cut back, 3 bases at V and 0 bases at J, with 12 bases in the middle. This CDR3 spans 17 amino acids. The CDR3 protein is CASSPVGRSSYNSPLHF. The CDR3 DNA follows: TGTGCCAGCTCACCGGTAGGAAGGAGCTCCTATAATTCACCCCTCCACTTT.